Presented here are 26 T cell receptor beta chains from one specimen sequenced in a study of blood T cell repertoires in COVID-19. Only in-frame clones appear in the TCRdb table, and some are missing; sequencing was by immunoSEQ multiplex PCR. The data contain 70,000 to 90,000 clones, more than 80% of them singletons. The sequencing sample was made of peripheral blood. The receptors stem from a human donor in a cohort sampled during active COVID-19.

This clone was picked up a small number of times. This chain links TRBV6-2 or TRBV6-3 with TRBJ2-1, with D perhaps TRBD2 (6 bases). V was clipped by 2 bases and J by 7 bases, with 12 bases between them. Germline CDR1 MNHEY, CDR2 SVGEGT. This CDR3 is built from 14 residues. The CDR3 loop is CASSYRLARNEQFF. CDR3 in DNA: TGTGCCAGCAGTTACCGCCTAGCGCGAAATGAGCAGTTCTTC.

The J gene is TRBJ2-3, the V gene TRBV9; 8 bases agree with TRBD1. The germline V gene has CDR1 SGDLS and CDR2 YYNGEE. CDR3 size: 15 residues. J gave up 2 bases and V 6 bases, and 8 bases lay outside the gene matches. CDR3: CASTYRQGPTDTQYF. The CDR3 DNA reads TGTGCCAGCACCTATCGACAGGGGCCCACAGATACGCAGTATTTT.

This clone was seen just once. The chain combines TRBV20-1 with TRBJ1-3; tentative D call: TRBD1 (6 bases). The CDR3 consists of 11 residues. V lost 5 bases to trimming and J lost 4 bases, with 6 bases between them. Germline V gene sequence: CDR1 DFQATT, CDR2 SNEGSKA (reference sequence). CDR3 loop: CSAQGGNTIYF. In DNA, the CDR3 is TGCAGTGCTCAGGGGGGAAACACCATATATTTT.

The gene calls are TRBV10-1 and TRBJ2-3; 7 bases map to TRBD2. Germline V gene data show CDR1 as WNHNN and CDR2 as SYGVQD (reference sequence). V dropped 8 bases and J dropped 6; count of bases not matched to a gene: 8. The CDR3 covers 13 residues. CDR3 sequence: CASGPTSPDTQYF. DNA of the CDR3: TGCGCCAGCGGACCGACTAGCCCCGATACGCAGTATTTT.

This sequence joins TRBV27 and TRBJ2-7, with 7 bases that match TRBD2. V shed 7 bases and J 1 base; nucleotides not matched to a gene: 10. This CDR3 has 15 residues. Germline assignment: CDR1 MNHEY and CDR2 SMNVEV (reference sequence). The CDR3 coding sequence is TGTGCCAGCACCCCCAAAAGGGGAGGGTCCTACGAGCAGTACTTC. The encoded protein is CASTPKRGGSYEQYF.

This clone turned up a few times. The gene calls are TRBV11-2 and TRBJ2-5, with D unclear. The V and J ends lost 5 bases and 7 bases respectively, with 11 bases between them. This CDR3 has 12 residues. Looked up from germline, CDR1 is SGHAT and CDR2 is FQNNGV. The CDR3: CASSPQTGTQYF. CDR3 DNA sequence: TGTGCCAGCAGCCCTCAAACTGGGACCCAGTACTTC.

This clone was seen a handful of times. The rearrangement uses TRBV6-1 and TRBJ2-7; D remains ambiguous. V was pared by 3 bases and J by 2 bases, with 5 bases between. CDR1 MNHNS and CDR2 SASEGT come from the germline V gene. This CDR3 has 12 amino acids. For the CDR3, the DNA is TGTGCCAGCAGTGAGTCAGCCTACGAGCAGTACTTC. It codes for CASSESAYEQYF.

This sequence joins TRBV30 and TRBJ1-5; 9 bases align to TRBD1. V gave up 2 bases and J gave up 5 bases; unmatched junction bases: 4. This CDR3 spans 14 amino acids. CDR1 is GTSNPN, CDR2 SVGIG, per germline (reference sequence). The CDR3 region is CAWSPTGGYQPQHF. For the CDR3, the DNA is TGTGCCTGGAGTCCAACAGGGGGCTATCAGCCCCAGCATTTT.

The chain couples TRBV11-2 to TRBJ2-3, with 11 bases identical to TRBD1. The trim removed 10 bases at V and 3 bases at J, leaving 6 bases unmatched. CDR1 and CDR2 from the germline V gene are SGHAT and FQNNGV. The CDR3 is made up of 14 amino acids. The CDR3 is CATLDRGRTDTQYF. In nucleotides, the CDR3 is TGTGCCACCTTGGACAGGGGGCGGACAGATACGCAGTATTTT.

The CDR3 sequence is CASSGLVSNEQFF. The CDR3 bases are TGTGCCAGCAGTGGACTAGTCTCCAATGAGCAGTTCTTC. The chain is built from TRBV12-3 or TRBV12-4 and TRBJ2-1, with 7 bases fitting TRBD2. CDR3 length equals 13 residues. Trimming removed 5 bases from V and 6 bases from J; junction bases left unmatched: 4.

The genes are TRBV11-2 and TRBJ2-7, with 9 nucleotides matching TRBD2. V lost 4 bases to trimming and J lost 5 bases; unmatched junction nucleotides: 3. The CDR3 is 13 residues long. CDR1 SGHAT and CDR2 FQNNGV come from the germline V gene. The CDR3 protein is CASSSWTSDEQYF. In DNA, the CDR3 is TGTGCCAGCAGCTCCTGGACTAGCGACGAGCAGTACTTC. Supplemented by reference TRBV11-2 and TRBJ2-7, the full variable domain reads EAGVAQSPRYKIIEKRQSVAFWCNPISGHATLYWYQQILGQGPKLLIQFQNNGVVDDSQLPKDRFSAERLKGVDSTLKIQPAKLEDSAVYLCASSSWTSDEQYFGPGTRLTVT.

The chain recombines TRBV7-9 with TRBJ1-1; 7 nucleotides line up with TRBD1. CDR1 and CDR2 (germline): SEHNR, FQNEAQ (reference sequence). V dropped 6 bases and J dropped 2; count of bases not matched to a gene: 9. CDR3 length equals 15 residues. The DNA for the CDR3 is TGTGCCAGCAGGGGGTATGGGACAGTTAACACTGAAGCTTTCTTT. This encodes CASRGYGTVNTEAFF.

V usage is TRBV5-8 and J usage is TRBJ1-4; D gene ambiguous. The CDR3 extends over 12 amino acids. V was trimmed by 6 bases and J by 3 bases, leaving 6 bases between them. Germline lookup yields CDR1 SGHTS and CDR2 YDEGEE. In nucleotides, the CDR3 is TGTGCCAGCATTCGGGCTAATGAAAAACTGTTTTTT. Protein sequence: CASIRANEKLFF. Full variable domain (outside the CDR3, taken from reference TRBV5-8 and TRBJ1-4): EAGVTQSPTHLIKTRGQQATLRCSPISGHTSVYWYQQALGLGLQFLLWYDEGEERNRGNFPPRFSGRQFPNYSSELNVNALELEDSALYLCASIRANEKLFFGSGTQLSVL.

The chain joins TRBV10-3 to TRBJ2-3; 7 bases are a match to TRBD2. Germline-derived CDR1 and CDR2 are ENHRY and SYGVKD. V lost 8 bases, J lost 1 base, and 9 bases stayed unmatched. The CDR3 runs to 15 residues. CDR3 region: CAIGGVGAGTDTQYF. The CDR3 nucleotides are TGTGCCATCGGGGGGGTAGGGGCCGGCACAGATACGCAGTATTTT.

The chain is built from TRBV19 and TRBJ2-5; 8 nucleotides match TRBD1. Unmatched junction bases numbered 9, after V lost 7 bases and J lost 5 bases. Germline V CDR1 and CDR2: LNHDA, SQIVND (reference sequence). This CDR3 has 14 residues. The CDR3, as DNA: TGTGCCAGTAACGCAGGGGGCTCTGAGGAGACCCAGTACTTC. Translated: CASNAGGSEETQYF.

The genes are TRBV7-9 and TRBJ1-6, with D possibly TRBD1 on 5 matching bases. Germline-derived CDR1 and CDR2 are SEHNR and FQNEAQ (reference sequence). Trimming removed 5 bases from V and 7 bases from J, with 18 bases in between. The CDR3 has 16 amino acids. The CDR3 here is CASSTVSGMGNSPLHF. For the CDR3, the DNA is TGTGCCAGCAGCACGGTTTCAGGGATGGGAAATTCACCCCTCCACTTT.

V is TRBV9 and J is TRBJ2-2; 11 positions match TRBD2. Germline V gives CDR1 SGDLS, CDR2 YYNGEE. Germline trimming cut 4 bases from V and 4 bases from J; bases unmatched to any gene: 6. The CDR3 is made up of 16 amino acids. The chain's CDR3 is CASSLGTSGTTGELFF. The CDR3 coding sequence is TGTGCCAGCAGCCTCGGGACTAGCGGTACCACCGGGGAGCTGTTTTTT.

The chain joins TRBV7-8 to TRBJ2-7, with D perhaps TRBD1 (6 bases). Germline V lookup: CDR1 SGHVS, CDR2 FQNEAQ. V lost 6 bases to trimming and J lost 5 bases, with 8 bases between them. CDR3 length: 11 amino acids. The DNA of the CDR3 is TGTGCCAGCAGGTACAGGGACGAGCAGTACTTC. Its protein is CASRYRDEQYF.

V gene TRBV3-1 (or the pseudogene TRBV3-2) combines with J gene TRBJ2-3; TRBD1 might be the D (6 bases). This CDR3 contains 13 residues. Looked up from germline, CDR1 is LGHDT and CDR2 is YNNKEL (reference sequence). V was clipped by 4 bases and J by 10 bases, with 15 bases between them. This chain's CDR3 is CASSLTTGSPQYF. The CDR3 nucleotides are TGTGCCAGCAGCCTGACAACAGGGTCACCGCAGTATTTT.

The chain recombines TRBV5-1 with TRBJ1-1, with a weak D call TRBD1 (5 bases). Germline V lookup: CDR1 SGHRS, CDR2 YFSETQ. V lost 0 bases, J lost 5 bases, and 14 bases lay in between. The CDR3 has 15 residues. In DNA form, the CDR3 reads TGCGCCAGCAGCTTGGGGCCGGGGGAGGCAACTGAAGCTTTCTTT. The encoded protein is CASSLGPGEATEAFF.

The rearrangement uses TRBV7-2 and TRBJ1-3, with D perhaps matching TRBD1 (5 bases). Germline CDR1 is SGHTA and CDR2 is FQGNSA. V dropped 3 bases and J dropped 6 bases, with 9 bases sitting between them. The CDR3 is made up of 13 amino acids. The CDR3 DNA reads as TGTGCCAGCAGCTTTTTTGGGGCAAACACCATATATTTT. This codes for CASSFFGANTIYF.

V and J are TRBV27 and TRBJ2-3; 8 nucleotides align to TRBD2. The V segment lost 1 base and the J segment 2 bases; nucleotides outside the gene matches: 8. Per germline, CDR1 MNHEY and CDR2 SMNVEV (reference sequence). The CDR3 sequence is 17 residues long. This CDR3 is CASSLLGLGETTDTQYF. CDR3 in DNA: TGTGCCAGCAGTTTATTGGGACTAGGGGAGACCACAGATACGCAGTATTTT.

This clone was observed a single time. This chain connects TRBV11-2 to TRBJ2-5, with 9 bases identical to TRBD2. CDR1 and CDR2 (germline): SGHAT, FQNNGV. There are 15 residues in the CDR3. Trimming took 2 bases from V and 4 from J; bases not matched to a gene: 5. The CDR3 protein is CASSLRRGGTETQYF. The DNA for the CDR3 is TGTGCCAGCAGCTTAAGGCGGGGGGGCACAGAGACCCAGTACTTC. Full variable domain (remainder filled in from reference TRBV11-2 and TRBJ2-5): EAGVAQSPRYKIIEKRQSVAFWCNPISGHATLYWYQQILGQGPKLLIQFQNNGVVDDSQLPKDRFSAERLKGVDSTLKIQPAKLEDSAVYLCASSLRRGGTETQYFGPGTRLLVL.

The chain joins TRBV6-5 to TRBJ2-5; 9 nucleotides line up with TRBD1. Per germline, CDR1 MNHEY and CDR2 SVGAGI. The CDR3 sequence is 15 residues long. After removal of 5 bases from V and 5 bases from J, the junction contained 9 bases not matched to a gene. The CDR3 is CASSIPGQGGETQYF. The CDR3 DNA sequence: TGTGCCAGCAGTATCCCGGGACAGGGAGGGGAGACCCAGTACTTC.

CDR3 in amino acids: CASREPGQINMNTEAFF. The CDR3 DNA sequence: TGTGCCAGCAGGGAACCAGGACAGATTAACATGAACACTGAAGCTTTCTTT. The J gene is TRBJ1-1, the V gene TRBV28; D may be TRBD1 (6 bases). The CDR3 extends over 17 amino acids. CDR1 is MDHEN and CDR2 is SYDVKM in the germline V gene. V was clipped by 6 bases and J by 0 bases, with 20 bases between them.

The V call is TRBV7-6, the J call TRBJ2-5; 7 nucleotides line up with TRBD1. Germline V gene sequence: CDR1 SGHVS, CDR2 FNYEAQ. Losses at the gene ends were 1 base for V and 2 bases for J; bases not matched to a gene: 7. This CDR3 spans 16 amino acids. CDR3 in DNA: TGTGCCAGCAGCTTAGGTTTCCGGGACAGTCAAGAGACCCAGTACTTC. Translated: CASSLGFRDSQETQYF.